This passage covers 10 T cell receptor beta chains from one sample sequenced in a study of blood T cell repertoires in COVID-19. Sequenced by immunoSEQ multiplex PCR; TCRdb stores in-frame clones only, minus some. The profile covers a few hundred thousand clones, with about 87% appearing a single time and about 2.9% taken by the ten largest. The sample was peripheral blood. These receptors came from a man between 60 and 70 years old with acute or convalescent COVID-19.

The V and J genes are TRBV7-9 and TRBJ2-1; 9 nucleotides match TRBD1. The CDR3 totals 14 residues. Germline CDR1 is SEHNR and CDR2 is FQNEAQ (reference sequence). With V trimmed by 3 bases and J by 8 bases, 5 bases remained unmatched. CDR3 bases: TGTGCCAGCAGCTTGGGACAGGGTTTTGATGAGCAGTTCTTC. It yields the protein CASSLGQGFDEQFF.

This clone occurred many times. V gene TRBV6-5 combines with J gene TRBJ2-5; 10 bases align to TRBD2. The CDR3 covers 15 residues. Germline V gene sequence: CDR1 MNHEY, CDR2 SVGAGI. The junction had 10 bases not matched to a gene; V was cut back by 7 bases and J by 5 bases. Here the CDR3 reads CASTPLAGVWETQYF. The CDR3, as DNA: TGTGCCAGCACCCCTCTAGCGGGGGTATGGGAGACCCAGTACTTC.

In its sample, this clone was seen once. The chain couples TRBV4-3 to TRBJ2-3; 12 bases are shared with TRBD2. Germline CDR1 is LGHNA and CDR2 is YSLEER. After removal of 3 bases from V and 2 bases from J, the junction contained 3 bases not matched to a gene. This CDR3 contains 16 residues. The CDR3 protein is CASSQRLAGVTDTQYF. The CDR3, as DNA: TGCGCCAGCAGCCAGAGACTAGCGGGGGTCACAGATACGCAGTATTTT.

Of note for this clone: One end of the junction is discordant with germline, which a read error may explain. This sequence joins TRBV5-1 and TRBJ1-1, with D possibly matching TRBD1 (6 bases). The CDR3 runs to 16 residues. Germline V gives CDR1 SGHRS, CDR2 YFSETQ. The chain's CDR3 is CASNLGADRGNTEAFF. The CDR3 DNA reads TGCGCCAGCAACTTGGGGGCAGACCGTGGGAACACTGAAGCTTTCTTT.

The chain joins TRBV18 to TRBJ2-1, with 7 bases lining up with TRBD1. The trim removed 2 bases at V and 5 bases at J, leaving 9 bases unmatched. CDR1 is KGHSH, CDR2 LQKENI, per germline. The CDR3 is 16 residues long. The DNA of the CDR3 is TGTGCCAGCTCACCAGGAGACAGGGCTACTAACAATGAGCAGTTCTTC. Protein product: CASSPGDRATNNEQFF.

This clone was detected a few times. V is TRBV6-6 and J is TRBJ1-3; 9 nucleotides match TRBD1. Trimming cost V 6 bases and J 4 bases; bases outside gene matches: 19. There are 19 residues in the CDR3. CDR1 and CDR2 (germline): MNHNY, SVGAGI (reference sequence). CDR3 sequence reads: CASSYAPPGQGLGGNTIYF. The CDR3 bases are TGTGCCAGCAGCTATGCCCCCCCTGGACAGGGGCTAGGGGGAAACACCATATATTTT.

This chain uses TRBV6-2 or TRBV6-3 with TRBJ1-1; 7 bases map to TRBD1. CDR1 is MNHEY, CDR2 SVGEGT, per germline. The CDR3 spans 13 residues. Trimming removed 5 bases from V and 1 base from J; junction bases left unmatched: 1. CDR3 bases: TGTGCCAGCAGTAGACAGGGGAACACTGAAGCTTTCTTT. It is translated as CASSRQGNTEAFF.

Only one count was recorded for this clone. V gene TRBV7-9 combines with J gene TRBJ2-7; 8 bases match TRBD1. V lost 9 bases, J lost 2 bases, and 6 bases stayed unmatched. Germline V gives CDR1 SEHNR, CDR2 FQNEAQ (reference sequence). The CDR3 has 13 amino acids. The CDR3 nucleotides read TGTGCCAGTAACAGGGGGTCCACCTACGAGCAGTACTTC. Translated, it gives CASNRGSTYEQYF.

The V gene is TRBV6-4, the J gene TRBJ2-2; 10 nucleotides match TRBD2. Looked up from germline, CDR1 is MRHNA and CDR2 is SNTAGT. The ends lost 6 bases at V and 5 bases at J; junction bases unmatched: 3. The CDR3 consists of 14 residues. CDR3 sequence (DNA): TGTGCCAGCAGGGTACTAGCGGGGACCGGGGAGCTGTTTTTT. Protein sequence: CASRVLAGTGELFF.

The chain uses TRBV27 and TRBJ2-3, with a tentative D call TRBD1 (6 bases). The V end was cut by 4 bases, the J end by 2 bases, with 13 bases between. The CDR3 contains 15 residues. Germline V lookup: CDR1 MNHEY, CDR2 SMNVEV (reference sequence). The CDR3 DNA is TGTGCCAGCAGTTCAAGACAGGATTACACAGATACGCAGTATTTT. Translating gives CASSSRQDYTDTQYF.